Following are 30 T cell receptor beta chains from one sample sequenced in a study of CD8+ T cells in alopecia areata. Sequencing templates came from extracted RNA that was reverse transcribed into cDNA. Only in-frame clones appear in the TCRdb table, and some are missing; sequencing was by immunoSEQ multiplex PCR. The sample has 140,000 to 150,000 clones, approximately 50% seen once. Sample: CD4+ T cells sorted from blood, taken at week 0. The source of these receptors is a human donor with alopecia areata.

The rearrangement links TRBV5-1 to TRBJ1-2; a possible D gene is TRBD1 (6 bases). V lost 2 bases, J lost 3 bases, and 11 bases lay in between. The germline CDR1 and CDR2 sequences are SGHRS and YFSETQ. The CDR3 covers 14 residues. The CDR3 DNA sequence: TGCGCCAGCAGCTTACAGGGTTTCGACTATGGCTACACCTTC. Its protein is CASSLQGFDYGYTF.

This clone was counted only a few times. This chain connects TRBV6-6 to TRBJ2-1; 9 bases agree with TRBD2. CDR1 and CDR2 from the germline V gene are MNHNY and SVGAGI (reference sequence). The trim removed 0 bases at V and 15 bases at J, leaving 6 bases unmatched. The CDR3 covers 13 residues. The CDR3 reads CASSYSSGRSVFF. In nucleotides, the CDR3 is TGTGCCAGCAGTTACTCCAGCGGGAGGAGTGTGTTCTTC.

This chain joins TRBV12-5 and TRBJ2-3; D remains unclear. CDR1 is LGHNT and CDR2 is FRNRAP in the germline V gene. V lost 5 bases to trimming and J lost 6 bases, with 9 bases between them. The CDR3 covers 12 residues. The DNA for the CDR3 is TGTGCTAGTGGTCCACCCGGGGATACGCAGTATTTT. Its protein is CASGPPGDTQYF.

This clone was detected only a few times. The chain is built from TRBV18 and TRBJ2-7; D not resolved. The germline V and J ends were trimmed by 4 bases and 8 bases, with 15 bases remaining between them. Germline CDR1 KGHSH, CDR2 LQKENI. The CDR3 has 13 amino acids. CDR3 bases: TGTGCCAGCTCACAAGACGGTGCTGGCAAGCAGTACTTC. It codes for CASSQDGAGKQYF.

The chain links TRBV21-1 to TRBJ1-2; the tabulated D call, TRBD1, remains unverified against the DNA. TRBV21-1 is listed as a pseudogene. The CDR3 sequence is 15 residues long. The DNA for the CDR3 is TGTGCCAGCAGCAGAGCGACAGGGGGCTGCTATGGCTACACCTTC. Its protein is CASSRATGGCYGYTF.

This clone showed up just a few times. CDR3 sequence: CASSFNPRGTSNQPQHF. CDR3 sequence (DNA): TGTGCCAGCAGTTTCAATCCCCGGGGCACCTCCAATCAGCCCCAGCATTTT. This chain joins TRBV27 and TRBJ1-5; D is possibly TRBD1 (5 bases). The CDR3 is 17 residues long. V gave up 3 bases and J gave up 3 bases, with 18 bases separating them. Germline V lookup: CDR1 MNHEY, CDR2 SMNVEV (reference sequence).

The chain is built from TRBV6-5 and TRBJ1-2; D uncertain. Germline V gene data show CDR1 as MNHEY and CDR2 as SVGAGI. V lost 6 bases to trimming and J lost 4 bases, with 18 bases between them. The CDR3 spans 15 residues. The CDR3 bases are TGTGCCAGCAGCCCCTACTATACTGGATCCTATGGCTACACCTTC. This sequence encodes CASSPYYTGSYGYTF.

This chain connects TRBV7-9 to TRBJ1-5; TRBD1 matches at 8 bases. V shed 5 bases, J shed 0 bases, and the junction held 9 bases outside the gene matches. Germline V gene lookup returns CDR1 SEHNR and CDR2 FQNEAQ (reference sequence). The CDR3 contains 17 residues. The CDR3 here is CASSRGQGRYSNQPQHF. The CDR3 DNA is TGTGCCAGCAGCCGTGGACAGGGAAGATATAGCAATCAGCCCCAGCATTTT.

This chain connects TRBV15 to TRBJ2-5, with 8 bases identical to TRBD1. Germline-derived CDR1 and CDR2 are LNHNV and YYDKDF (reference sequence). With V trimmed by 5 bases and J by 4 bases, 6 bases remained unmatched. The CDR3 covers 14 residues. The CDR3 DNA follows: TGTGCCACCAGCTTAACAGGGGGTGGAGAGACCCAGTACTTC. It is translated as CATSLTGGGETQYF.

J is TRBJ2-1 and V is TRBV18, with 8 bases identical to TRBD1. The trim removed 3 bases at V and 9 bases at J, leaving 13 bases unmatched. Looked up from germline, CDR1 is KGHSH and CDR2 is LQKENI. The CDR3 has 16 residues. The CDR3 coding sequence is TGTGCCAGCTCACCGTCCTCCGGGACAGGTAATTTTGAGCAGTTCTTC. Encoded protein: CASSPSSGTGNFEQFF.

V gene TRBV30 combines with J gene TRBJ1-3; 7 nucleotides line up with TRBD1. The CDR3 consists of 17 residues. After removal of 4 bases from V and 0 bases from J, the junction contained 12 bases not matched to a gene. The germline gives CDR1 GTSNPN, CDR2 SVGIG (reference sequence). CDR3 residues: CAWTPDRLTTSGNTIYF. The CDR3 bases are TGTGCCTGGACCCCGGACAGGCTGACAACCTCTGGAAACACCATATATTTT. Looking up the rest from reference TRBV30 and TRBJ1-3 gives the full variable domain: SQTIHQWPATLVQPVGSPLSLECTVEGTSNPNLYWYRQAAGRGLQLLFYSVGIGQISSEVPQNLSASRPQDRQFILSSKKLLLSDSGFYLCAWTPDRLTTSGNTIYFGEGSWLTVV.

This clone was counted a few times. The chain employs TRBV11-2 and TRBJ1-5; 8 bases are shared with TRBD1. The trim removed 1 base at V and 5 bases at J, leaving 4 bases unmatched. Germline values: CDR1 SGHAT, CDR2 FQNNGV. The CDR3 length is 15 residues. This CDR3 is CASSLGATGDQPQHF. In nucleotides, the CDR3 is TGTGCCAGCAGCTTAGGGGCGACAGGGGATCAGCCCCAGCATTTT.

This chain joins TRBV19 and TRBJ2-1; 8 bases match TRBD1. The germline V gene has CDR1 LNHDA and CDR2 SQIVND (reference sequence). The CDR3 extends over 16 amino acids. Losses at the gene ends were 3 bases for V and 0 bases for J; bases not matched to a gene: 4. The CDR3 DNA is TGTGCCAGTAGTATCCTCACAGGGGGCTCCTACAATGAGCAGTTCTTC. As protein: CASSILTGGSYNEQFF.

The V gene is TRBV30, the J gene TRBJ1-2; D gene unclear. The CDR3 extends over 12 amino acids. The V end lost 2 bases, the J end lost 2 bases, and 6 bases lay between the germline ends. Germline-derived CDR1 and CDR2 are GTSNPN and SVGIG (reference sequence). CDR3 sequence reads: CAWSIENYGYTF. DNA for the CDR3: TGTGCCTGGAGTATTGAGAACTATGGCTACACCTTC.

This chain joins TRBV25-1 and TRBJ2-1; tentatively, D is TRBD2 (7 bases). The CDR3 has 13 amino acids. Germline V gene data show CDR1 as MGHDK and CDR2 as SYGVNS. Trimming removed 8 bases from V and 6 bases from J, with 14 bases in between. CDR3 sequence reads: CASVGGLGNEQFF. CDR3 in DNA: TGTGCCAGCGTGGGGGGGCTTGGCAATGAGCAGTTCTTC.

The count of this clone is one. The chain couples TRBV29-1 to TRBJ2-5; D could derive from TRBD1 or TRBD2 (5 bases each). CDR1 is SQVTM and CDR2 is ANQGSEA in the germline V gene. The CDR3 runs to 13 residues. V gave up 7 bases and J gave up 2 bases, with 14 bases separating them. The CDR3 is CSALGPIQETQYF. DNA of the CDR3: TGCAGCGCCCTGGGACCGATACAAGAGACCCAGTACTTC.

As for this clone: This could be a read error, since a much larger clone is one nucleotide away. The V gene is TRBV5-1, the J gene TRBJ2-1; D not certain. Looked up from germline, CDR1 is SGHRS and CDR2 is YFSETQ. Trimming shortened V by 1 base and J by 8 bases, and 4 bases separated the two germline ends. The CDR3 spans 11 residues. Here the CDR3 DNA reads TGCGCCAGCAGCTTGTCCGATGAGCAGTTCTTC. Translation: CASSLSDEQFF.

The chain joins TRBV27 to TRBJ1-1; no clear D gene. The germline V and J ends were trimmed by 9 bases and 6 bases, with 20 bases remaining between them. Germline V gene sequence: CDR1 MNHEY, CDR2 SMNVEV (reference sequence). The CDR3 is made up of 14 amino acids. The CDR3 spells CASRDRQVGSEAFF. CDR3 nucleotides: TGTGCCAGTAGAGATAGGCAGGTCGGATCTGAAGCTTTCTTT.

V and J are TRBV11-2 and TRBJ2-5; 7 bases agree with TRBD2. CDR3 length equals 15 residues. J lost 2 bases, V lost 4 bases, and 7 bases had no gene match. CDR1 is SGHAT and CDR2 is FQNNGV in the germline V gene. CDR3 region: CASSSVAGRQETQYF. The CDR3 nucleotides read TGTGCCAGCAGCTCAGTAGCGGGCAGACAAGAGACCCAGTACTTC. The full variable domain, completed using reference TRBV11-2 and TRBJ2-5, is EAGVAQSPRYKIIEKRQSVAFWCNPISGHATLYWYQQILGQGPKLLIQFQNNGVVDDSQLPKDRFSAERLKGVDSTLKIQPAKLEDSAVYLCASSSVAGRQETQYFGPGTRLLVL.

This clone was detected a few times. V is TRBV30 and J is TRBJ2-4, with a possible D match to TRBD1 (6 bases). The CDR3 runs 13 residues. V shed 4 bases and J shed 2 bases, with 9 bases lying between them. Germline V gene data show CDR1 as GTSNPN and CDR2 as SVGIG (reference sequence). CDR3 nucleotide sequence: TGTGCCTGGACAACAGGGTCCAAAAACATTCAGTACTTC. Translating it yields CAWTTGSKNIQYF.

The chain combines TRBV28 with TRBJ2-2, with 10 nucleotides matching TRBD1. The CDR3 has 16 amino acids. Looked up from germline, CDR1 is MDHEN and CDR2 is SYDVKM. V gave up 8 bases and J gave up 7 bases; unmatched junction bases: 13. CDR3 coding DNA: TGTGCCAGCCTTCCGACAGGGGGCCCTTTCGTCGGGGAGCTGTTTTTT. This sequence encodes CASLPTGGPFVGELFF.

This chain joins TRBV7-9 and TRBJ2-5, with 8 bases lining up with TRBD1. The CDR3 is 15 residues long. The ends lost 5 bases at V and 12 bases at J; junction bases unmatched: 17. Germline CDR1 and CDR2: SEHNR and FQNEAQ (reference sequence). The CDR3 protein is CASSPNRGAGSFEYF. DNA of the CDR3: TGTGCCAGCAGCCCCAACAGGGGGGCAGGCTCTTTTGAGTACTTC.

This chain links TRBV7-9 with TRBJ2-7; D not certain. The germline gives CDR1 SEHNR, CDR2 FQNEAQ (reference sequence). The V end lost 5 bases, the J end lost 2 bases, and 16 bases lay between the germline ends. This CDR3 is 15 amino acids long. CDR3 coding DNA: TGTGCCAGCAGCCCCGGGCAGGACCCTACCTACGAGCAGTACTTC. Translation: CASSPGQDPTYEQYF.

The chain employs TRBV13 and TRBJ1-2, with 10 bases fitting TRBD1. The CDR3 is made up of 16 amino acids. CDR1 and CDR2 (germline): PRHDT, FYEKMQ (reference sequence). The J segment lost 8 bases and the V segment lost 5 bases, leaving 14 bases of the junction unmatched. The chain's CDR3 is CASSRYINRDRGGYTF. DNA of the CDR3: TGTGCCAGCAGCCGGTATATTAACCGGGACAGGGGAGGCTACACCTTC.

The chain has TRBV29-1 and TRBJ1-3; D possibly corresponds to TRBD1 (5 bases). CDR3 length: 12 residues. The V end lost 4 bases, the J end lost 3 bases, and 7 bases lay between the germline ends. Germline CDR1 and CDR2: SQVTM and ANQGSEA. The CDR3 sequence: CSVVGLGNTIYF. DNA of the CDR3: TGCAGCGTTGTGGGACTTGGAAACACCATATATTTT.

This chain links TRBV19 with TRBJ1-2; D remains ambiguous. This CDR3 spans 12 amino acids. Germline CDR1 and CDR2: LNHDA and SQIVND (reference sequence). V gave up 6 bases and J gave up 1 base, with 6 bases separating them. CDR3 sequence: CASSGVNYGYTF. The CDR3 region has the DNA TGTGCCAGTAGCGGGGTTAACTATGGCTACACCTTC.

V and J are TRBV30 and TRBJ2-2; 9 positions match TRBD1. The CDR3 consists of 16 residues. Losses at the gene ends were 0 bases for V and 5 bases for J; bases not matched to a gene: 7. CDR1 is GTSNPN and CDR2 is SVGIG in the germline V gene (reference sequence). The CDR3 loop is CAWSVRGTGWTGELFF. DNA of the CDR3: TGTGCCTGGAGTGTACGCGGGACAGGGTGGACCGGGGAGCTGTTTTTT.

The CDR3 DNA sequence: TGTGCCAGCAGACGGACTAGCAATCAGCCCCAGCATTTT. Translation gives CASRRTSNQPQHF. The chain is built from TRBV6-5 and TRBJ1-5, with D hard to call. The germline V gene has CDR1 MNHEY and CDR2 SVGAGI. With 6 bases removed from V and 0 bases from J, the gap between germline ends came to 6 bases. The CDR3 has 13 residues.

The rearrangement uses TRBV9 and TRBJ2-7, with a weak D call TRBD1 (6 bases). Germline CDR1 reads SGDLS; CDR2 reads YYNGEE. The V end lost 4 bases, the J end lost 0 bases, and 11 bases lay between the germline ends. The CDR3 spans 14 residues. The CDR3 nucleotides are TGTGCCAGCAGCCGATGGGACAACTCCTACGAGCAGTACTTC. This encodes CASSRWDNSYEQYF.

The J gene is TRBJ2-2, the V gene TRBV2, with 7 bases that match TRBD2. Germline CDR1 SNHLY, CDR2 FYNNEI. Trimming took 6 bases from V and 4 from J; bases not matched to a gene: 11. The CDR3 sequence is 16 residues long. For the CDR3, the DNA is TGTGCCAGCAGCAATAAAGCGGGACGGGCCACCGGGGAGCTGTTTTTT. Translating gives CASSNKAGRATGELFF.